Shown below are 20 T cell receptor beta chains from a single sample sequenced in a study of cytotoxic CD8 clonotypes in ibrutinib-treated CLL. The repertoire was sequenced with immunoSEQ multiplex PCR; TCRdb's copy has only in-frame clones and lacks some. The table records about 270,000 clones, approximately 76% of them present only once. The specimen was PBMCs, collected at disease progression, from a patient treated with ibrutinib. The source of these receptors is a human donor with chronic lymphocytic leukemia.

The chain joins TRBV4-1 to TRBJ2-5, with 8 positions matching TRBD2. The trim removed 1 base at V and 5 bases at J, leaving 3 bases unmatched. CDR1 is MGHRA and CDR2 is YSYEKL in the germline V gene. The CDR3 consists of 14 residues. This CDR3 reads CASSQVRGAETQYF. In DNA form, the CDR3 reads TGCGCCAGCAGCCAAGTGCGGGGGGCGGAGACCCAGTACTTC.

The CDR3 DNA is TGTGCCAGTAGTACTCCTCAAGCGGGGAACACAGATACGCAGTATTTT. Translating gives CASSTPQAGNTDTQYF. V and J are TRBV19 and TRBJ2-3, with 7 bases fitting TRBD2. CDR3 length equals 16 residues. Germline V gene sequence: CDR1 LNHDA, CDR2 SQIVND (reference sequence). The J segment lost 2 bases and the V segment lost 4 bases, leaving 9 bases of the junction unmatched.

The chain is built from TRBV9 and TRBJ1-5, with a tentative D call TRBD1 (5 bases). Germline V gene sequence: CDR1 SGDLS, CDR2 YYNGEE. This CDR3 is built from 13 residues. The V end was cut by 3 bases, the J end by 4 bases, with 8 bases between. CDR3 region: CASSGRGNQPQHF. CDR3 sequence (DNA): TGTGCCAGCAGCGGGAGGGGTAATCAGCCCCAGCATTTT.

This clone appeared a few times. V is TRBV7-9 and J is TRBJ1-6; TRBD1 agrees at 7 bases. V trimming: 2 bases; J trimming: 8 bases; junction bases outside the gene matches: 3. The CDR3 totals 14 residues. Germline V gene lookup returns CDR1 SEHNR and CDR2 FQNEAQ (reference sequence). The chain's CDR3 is CASSLRGGYSPLHF. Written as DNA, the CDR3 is TGTGCCAGCAGCTTAAGAGGGGGCTATTCACCCCTCCACTTT.

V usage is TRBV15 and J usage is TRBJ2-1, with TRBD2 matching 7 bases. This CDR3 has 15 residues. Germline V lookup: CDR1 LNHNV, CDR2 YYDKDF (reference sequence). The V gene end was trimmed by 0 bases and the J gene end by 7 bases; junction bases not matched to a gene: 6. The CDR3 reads CATSRERTGGNEQFF. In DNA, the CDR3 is TGTGCCACCAGCAGAGAAAGGACGGGAGGAAATGAGCAGTTCTTC.

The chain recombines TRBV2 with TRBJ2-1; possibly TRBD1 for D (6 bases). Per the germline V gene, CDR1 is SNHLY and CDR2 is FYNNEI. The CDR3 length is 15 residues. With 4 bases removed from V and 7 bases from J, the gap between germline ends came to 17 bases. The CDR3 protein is CASSARRQEKNEQFF. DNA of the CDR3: TGTGCCAGCAGTGCCCGGAGACAGGAGAAGAATGAGCAGTTCTTC.

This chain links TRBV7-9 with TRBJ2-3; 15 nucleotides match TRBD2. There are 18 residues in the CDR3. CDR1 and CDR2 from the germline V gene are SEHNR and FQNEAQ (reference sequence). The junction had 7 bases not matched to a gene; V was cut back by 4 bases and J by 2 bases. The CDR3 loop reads CASSSGLAGGIYTDTQYF. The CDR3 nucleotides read TGTGCCAGCAGCTCAGGACTAGCGGGGGGGATTTACACAGATACGCAGTATTTT.

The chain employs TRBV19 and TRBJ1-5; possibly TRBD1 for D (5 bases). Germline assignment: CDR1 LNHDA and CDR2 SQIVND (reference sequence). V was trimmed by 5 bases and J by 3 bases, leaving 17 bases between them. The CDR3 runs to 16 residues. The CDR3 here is CASSLTPRAANQPQHF. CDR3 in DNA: TGTGCCAGTAGTCTAACCCCCAGGGCCGCCAATCAGCCCCAGCATTTT.

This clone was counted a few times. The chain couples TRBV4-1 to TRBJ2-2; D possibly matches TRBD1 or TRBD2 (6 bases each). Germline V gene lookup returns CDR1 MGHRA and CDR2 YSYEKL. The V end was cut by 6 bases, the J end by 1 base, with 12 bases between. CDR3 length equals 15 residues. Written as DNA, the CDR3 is TGCGCCAGCAGGTCTCGGGGGCTGAACACCGGGGAGCTGTTTTTT. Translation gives CASRSRGLNTGELFF.

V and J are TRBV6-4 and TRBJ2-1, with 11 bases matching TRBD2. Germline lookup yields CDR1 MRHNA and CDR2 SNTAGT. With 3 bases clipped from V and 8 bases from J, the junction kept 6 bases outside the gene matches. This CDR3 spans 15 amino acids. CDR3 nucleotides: TGTGCCAGCAGTGAGGGGACTAGCGGTGCCCATGAGCAGTTCTTC. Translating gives CASSEGTSGAHEQFF.

Here the CDR3 DNA reads TGTGCCAGTAGTATCCGGACAGGGTCGAGCAATCAGCCCCAGCATTTT. Protein: CASSIRTGSSNQPQHF. This sequence joins TRBV19 and TRBJ1-5, with TRBD1 matching over 8 bases. The CDR3 covers 16 residues. From germline, CDR1 is LNHDA and CDR2 SQIVND (reference sequence). V dropped 3 bases and J dropped 1; count of bases not matched to a gene: 5.

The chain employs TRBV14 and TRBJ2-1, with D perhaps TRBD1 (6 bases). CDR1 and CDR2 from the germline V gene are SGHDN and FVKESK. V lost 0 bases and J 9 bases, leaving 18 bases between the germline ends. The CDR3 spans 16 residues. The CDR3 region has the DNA TGTGCCAGCAGCCAAGAAGGGGGAAACTGGCTCGGTGAGCAGTTCTTC. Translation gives CASSQEGGNWLGEQFF.

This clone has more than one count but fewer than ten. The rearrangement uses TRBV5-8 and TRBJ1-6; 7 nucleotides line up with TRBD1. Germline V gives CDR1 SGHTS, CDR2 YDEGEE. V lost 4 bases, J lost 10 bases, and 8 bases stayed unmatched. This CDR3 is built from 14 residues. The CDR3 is CASSATGARSPLHF. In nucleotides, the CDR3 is TGTGCCAGCAGCGCCACAGGGGCACGGTCACCCCTCCACTTT.

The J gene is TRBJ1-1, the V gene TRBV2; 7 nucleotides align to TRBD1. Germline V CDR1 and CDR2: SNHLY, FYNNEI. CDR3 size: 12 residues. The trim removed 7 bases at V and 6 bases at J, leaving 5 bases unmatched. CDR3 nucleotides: TGTGCCAGCAAGCGACAGGGAGCTGAAGCTTTCTTT. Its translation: CASKRQGAEAFF.

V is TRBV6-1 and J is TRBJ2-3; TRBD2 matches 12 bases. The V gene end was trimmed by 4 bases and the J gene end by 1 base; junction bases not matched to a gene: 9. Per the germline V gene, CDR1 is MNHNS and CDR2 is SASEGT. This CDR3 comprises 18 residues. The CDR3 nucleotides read TGTGCCAGCAGTGGCCCTAGCGGGGGGGCCTGGCGCACAGATACGCAGTATTTT. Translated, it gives CASSGPSGGAWRTDTQYF.

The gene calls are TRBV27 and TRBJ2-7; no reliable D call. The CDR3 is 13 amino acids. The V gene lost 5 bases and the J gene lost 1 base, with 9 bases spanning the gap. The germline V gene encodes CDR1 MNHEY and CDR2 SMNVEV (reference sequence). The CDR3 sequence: CASSPLPSYEQYF. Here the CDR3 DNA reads TGTGCCAGCAGTCCCCTTCCATCCTACGAGCAGTACTTC.

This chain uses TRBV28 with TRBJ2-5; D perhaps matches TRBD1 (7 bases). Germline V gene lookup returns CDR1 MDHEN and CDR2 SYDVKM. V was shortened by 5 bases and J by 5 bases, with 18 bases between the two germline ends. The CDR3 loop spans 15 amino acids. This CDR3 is CASSPYRGGGETQYF. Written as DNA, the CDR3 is TGTGCCAGCAGTCCATACAGGGGTGGAGGGGAGACCCAGTACTTC.

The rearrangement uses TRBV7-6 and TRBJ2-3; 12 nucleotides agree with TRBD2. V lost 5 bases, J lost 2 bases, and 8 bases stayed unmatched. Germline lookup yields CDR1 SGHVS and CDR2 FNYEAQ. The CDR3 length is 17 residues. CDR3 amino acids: CASSPRLAGDVTDTQYF. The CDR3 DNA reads TGTGCCAGCAGCCCGAGACTAGCGGGGGACGTCACAGATACGCAGTATTTT. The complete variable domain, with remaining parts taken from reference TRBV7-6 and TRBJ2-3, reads GAGVSQSPRYKVTKRGQDVALRCDPISGHVSLYWYRQALGQGPEFLTYFNYEAQQDKSGLPNDRFSAERPEGSISTLTIQRTEQRDSAMYRCASSPRLAGDVTDTQYFGPGTRLTVL.

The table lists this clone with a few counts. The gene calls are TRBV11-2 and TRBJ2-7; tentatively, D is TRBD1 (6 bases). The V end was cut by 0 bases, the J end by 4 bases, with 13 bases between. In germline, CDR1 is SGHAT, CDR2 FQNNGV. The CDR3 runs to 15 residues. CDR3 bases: TGTGCCAGCAGCTTAGAGTTAGGGGGTCGGTACGAGCAGTACTTC. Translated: CASSLELGGRYEQYF.

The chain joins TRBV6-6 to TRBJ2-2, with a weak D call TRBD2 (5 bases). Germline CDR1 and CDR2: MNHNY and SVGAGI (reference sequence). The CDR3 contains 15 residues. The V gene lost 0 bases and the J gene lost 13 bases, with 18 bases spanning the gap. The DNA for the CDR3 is TGTGCCAGCAGTTACTCAAAGGGCGGGCGGTGGGGGCTGTTTTTT. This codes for CASSYSKGGRWGLFF.